Listed below are T cell receptor beta chains from one sample, sequenced in a study of blood T cell repertoires in COVID-19. Profiling relied on immunoSEQ multiplex PCR, and the TCRdb table lists in-frame clones only, not all of them. The sample lists roughly 370,000 clones, approximately 90% occurring once. The sequenced sample consisted of PBMCs or T cells enriched from blood (not recorded which). These receptors came from a woman between 50 and 59 years old who had recovered from COVID-19. Both conserved end residues are part of each CDR3. A D gene is named only where the DNA matches it firmly. Size is omitted from some rows. Given values are once, few, many or a class for expanded clones.

J,size,V,D,CDR3,DNA
TRBJ1-4,NA,TRBV28,NA,CASSLSGAKNWGPF,TGTGCCAGCAGTTTATCAGGGGCGAAAAACTGGGGCCCTTTT
TRBJ1-6,few,TRBV2,NA,CALGQNLLNSPLHF,TGTGCCCTAGGACAGAACCTCCTAAATTCACCCCTCCACTTT
TRBJ2-3,few,TRBV5-1,TRBD2,CASSSQAGGIDTQYF,TGCGCCAGCAGCTCACAAGCGGGGGGGATAGATACGCAGTATTTT
TRBJ2-3,NA,TRBV10-3,NA,CAINGGSTDTQYF,TGTGCCATCAACGGGGGAAGCACAGATACGCAGTATTTT
TRBJ2-2,NA,TRBV19,NA,CASTRGTVGTGELFF,TGTGCCAGTACCCGGGGGACAGTGGGTACCGGGGAGCTGTTTTTT
TRBJ1-2,NA,TRBV9,NA,CASSAQGNGYTF,TGTGCCAGCAGCGCCCAGGGGAACGGCTACACCTTC
TRBJ2-7,NA,TRBV19,NA,CASSTGFYEQYF,TGTGCCAGTAGTACAGGATTCTACGAGCAGTACTTC
TRBJ2-2,NA,TRBV6-4,TRBD2,CASSASGDTGELFF,TGTGCCAGCAGTGCTAGCGGGGACACCGGGGAGCTGTTTTTT
TRBJ1-6,NA,TRBV30,NA,CAWSNGVNSPLHF,TGTGCCTGGAGTAACGGGGTTAATTCACCCCTCCACTTT
TRBJ2-1,once,TRBV7-6,TRBD2,CASSLSGGSYNEQFF,TGTGCCAGCAGCCTTAGCGGGGGGTCCTACAATGAGCAGTTCTTC
TRBJ2-3,NA,TRBV19,TRBD2,CASSIDGGGSDTQYF,TGTGCCAGTAGTATAGACGGGGGGGGTTCAGATACGCAGTATTTT
TRBJ1-5,NA,TRBV19,NA,CASSFTSRGNQPQHF,TGTGCCAGTAGTTTCACCTCACGCGGCAATCAGCCCCAGCATTTT
TRBJ1-1,NA,TRBV11-2,NA,CASSFLGANTEAFF,TGTGCCAGCAGCTTCCTAGGAGCTAACACTGAAGCTTTCTTT
TRBJ2-1,once,TRBV5-5,TRBD1,CASSLEGGGTGHNEQFF,TGTGCCAGCAGCTTGGAGGGGGGCGGGACAGGCCACAATGAGCAGTTCTTC
TRBJ1-4,NA,TRBV6-5,NA,CASSLVPTNEKLFF,TGTGCCAGCAGCTTAGTACCAACTAATGAAAAACTGTTTTTT
TRBJ1-6,NA,TRBV6-5,TRBD1,CASSYGQGNSPLHF,TGTGCCAGCAGTTACGGACAGGGAAATTCACCCCTCCACTTT
TRBJ2-7,NA,TRBV5-1,TRBD1,CASSLETGIEQYF,TGCGCCAGCAGCTTGGAGACAGGGATCGAGCAGTACTTC
TRBJ1-1,NA,TRBV18,TRBD1,CASSPTAGQGRLRAEAFF,TGTGCCAGCTCACCGACGGCGGGACAGGGGAGACTCAGGGCTGAAGCTTTCTTT
TRBJ1-4,NA,TRBV7-9,NA,CASTTLGGEKLFF,TGTGCCAGCACTACTCTGGGGGGTGAAAAACTGTTTTTT
TRBJ1-2,NA,TRBV3-1/TRBV3-2,TRBD1,CASSQGDRGYGYTF,TGTGCCAGCAGCCAGGGGGACAGGGGATATGGCTACACCTTC
TRBJ2-7,NA,TRBV10-3,TRBD1,CATLGQNSYEQYF,TGTGCCACCCTGGGACAGAATTCGTACGAGCAGTACTTC
TRBJ1-2,NA,TRBV19,TRBD1,CASSILEGAVAGYTF,TGTGCCAGTAGTATATTAGAGGGGGCGGTGGCTGGCTACACCTTC
TRBJ1-1,NA,TRBV28,NA,CASSLRRENTEAFF,TGTGCCAGCAGTTTAAGGAGGGAGAACACTGAAGCTTTCTTT
TRBJ1-1,NA,TRBV28,TRBD1,CASSYPWGQGAKAFF,TGTGCCAGCAGTTACCCCTGGGGACAGGGGGCGAAAGCTTTCTTT
TRBJ2-5,NA,TRBV23-1,NA,CASSHSARVYQETQYF,TGCGCCAGCAGTCACAGCGCCCGAGTGTACCAAGAGACCCAGTACTTC
TRBJ1-2,NA,TRBV2,NA,CASSEGGYGYTF,TGTGCCAGCAGTGAAGGAGGCTATGGCTACACCTTC
TRBJ1-1,once,TRBV2,NA,CASSAGALFRTEAFF,TGTGCCAGCAGTGCAGGGGCTCTGTTTAGGACTGAAGCTTTCTTT
TRBJ2-7,NA,TRBV6-1,NA,CASSGPDNFGTYEQYF,TGTGCCAGCAGTGGCCCGGACAATTTTGGCACCTACGAGCAGTACTTC
TRBJ2-1,NA,TRBV27,TRBD2,CASSSTGTSGGRSSYNEQFF,TGTGCCAGCAGTTCGACCGGGACTAGCGGGGGGCGAAGCTCCTACAATGAGCAGTTCTTC
TRBJ1-6,few,TRBV2,NA,CASSEVWSVRDSRAPLHF,TGTGCCAGCAGTGAAGTTTGGTCCGTACGGGACTCTAGAGCACCCCTCCACTTT
TRBJ2-1,NA,TRBV27,NA,CASSLVASKEQFF,TGTGCCAGCAGTTTGGTGGCTAGCAAAGAGCAGTTCTTC
TRBJ2-5,NA,TRBV21-1,NA,CASSKEGHKKETQYF,TGTGCCAGCAGCAAAGAAGGACACAAGAAAGAGACCCAGTACTTC
TRBJ2-1,NA,TRBV6-5,NA,CASSYSGASTYNEQFF,TGTGCCAGCAGTTACTCGGGGGCCTCGACCTACAATGAGCAGTTCTTC
TRBJ2-5,NA,TRBV2,TRBD1,CASSEAPGGTETQYF,TGTGCCAGCAGTGAAGCGCCAGGGGGCACAGAGACCCAGTACTTC
TRBJ2-7,once,TRBV11-2,TRBD1,CASSLWDRGHYEQYF,TGTGCCAGCAGCTTATGGGACAGGGGGCACTACGAGCAGTACTTC
TRBJ1-2,NA,TRBV5-1,NA,CASSESLGGSYGYTF,TGCGCCAGCAGCGAGTCGCTAGGAGGTAGCTATGGCTACACCTTC
TRBJ1-2,NA,TRBV5-1,NA,CASSWTVLGNYGYTF,TGCGCCAGCAGCTGGACAGTTCTGGGAAACTATGGCTACACCTTC
TRBJ2-7,NA,TRBV27,NA,CASSLNYGYEQYF,TGTGCCAGCAGTTTAAATTACGGGTACGAGCAGTACTTC
TRBJ1-6,NA,TRBV7-9,NA,CASLGRDNSPLHF,TGTGCCAGCTTAGGGAGGGATAATTCACCCCTCCACTTT
TRBJ1-4,NA,TRBV7-9,NA,CASSPPERQTNEKLFF,TGTGCCAGCAGCCCACCAGAGCGCCAAACGAATGAAAAACTGTTTTTT
TRBJ1-2,NA,TRBV24-1,NA,CATSDLGSAAPGQGYTF,TGTGCCACCAGTGATTTGGGGTCCGCGGCTCCAGGGCAAGGCTACACCTTC
TRBJ2-7,NA,TRBV29-1,NA,CSVGTQYEQYF,TGCAGCGTCGGGACTCAGTACGAGCAGTACTTC
TRBJ2-2,NA,TRBV2,NA,CASSVVRVNTGELFF,TGTGCCAGCAGTGTTGTCAGGGTGAACACCGGGGAGCTGTTTTTT
TRBJ2-5,NA,TRBV27,TRBD1,CASSLSGVPRTGLQETQYF,TGTGCCAGCAGTTTATCAGGTGTTCCTCGGACAGGGCTACAAGAGACCCAGTACTTC
TRBJ1-4,NA,TRBV4-3,NA,CASSQDELGDSEKLFF,TGCGCCAGCAGCCAAGACGAGCTCGGGGATTCTGAAAAACTGTTTTTT
TRBJ1-2,NA,TRBV29-1,NA,CSVDLGQTNYGYTF,TGCAGCGTTGACCTCGGACAGACTAACTATGGCTACACCTTC
TRBJ1-1,once,TRBV7-2,NA,CASSLDSPWAFF,TGTGCCAGCAGCTTAGACAGCCCATGGGCTTTCTTT
TRBJ2-5,NA,TRBV6-5,NA,CASKRIGGERETQYF,TGTGCCAGCAAAAGGATAGGCGGGGAACGAGAGACCCAGTACTTC
TRBJ2-7,NA,TRBV19,TRBD1,CASSAGQAYEQYF,TGTGCCAGTAGTGCGGGACAGGCTTACGAGCAGTACTTC
TRBJ2-3,NA,TRBV10-3,TRBD2,CAISVSGAGTDTQYF,TGTGCCATCAGTGTTAGCGGGGCTGGCACAGATACGCAGTATTTT
TRBJ1-4,NA,TRBV28,TRBD1,CASSSGQGKEFF,TGTGCCAGCAGTTCGGGACAGGGGAAGGAGTTTTTT
TRBJ1-2,once,TRBV3-1/TRBV3-2,TRBD1,CASSHGQGGLYGYTF,TGTGCCAGCAGCCATGGACAGGGCGGTCTCTATGGCTACACCTTC
TRBJ1-4,NA,TRBV6-2/TRBV6-3,NA,CASSSTGQEEKLFF,TGTGCCAGCAGCTCCACAGGGCAGGAGGAAAAACTGTTTTTT
TRBJ2-7,NA,TRBV4-3,TRBD2,CASSQDPGGYEQYF,TGCGCCAGCAGCCAAGATCCGGGGGGCTACGAGCAGTACTTC
TRBJ1-1,NA,TRBV21-1,NA,CASRELWAFF,TGTGCCAGCAGAGAGCTCTGGGCTTTCTTT
TRBJ1-2,once,TRBV28,NA,CASSDPGTPYGYTF,TGTGCCAGCAGTGACCCCGGGACACCCTATGGCTACACCTTC
TRBJ1-2,NA,TRBV5-8,NA,CASSQGHPGYTF,TGTGCCAGCAGCCAGGGACACCCAGGCTACACCTTC
TRBJ1-4,NA,TRBV2,TRBD1,CASSELGDSFYEKLFF,TGTGCCAGCAGTGAATTGGGGGACAGTTTTTATGAAAAACTGTTTTTT
TRBJ1-2,NA,TRBV3-1/TRBV3-2,NA,CASSQVVDYGYTF,TGTGCCAGCAGCCAAGTCGTAGACTATGGCTACACCTTC
TRBJ2-7,NA,TRBV25-1,TRBD1,CASSEGTGKSSYEQYF,TGTGCCAGCAGTGAGGGGACAGGGAAAAGCTCCTACGAGCAGTACTTC